The 2 T cell receptor beta chains presented below share a single source sample, sequenced in a study of blood T cells in healthy people across ages. Primers used in a second PCR of roughly 6 to 11 cycles were a sample-barcoded 5' primer and a J-beta primer mix. TCRdb recomputed calls from the 5' RACE reads with MiXCR, one row per CDR3 protein. The data hold about 830,000 distinct CDR3 sequences, with 55% to 65% observed a single time. Sequenced sample: blood. The receptors here all came from a man aged 25 to 40 in good health.

There are a few counts of this clonotype. The V call is TRBV6-1, the J call TRBJ2-3; unclear D gene. Trimming removed 10 bases from V and 5 bases from J, with 10 bases in between. Germline CDR1 reads MNHNS; CDR2 reads SASEGT. CDR3 length: 11 amino acids. The CDR3 DNA follows: TGTGCCACCGAGTGGGTAGATACGCAGTATTTT. Protein sequence: CATEWVDTQYF.

The CDR3 here is CSAEGQGKETQYF. The CDR3, as DNA: TGCAGTGCCGAGGGGCAGGGCAAAGAGACCCAGTACTTC. The chain has TRBV20-1 and TRBJ2-5; either TRBD1 or TRBD2 may supply D (5 bases each). Germline loops: CDR1 DFQATT, CDR2 SNEGSKA (reference sequence). There are 13 residues in the CDR3. The ends were cut back, 6 bases at V and 3 bases at J, with 14 bases in the middle.